One sample yielded the 20 T cell receptor beta chains listed below, sequenced in a study of identical twins (dated by TCRdb to 2016 to 2017). The library relied on 5' RACE. The listed sequencing device is Illumina HiSeq 2000. Using fastp at Q25 and MiXCR, TCRdb reprocessed the public reads and kept productive beta chains. Entries are consolidated by CDR3 protein sequence, retaining the most common genes and DNA. This sample comprises more than 650,000 distinct CDR3 sequences, 5.5% to 7.5% of them detected only once. Around 2% of the sample lies in the top ten. The sample comprised naive T cells sorted from blood. In light of the paper, this sample's cell subset or site label describes: cells isolated with a human naive T-cell isolation kit. The source is a man younger than 35 in good health.

This clonotype was detected ten times or more. The V call is TRBV29-1, the J call TRBJ2-1, with 11 bases that match TRBD2. V shed 7 bases and J 6 bases; nucleotides not matched to a gene: 8. The germline gives CDR1 SQVTM, CDR2 ANQGSEA. This CDR3 has 14 residues. For the CDR3, the DNA is TGCAGCGGCGGGTCGCTAGCGGGAGGCAATGAGCAGTTCTTC. This codes for CSGGSLAGGNEQFF.

The genes are TRBV23-1 and TRBJ2-7, with 7 positions matching TRBD1. TRBV23-1 is flagged as an ORF with uncertain function. The V and J ends lost 7 bases and 0 bases, in that order; junction bases with no gene match: 9. The CDR3 spans 15 residues. The DNA for the CDR3 is TGCGCCAGCAAAACAAGGGGGCTCCTCTCCTACGAGCAGTACGTC. Translation gives CASKTRGLLSYEQYV.

V usage is TRBV29-1 and J usage is TRBJ2-2; the D is unclear. The CDR3 contains 15 residues. Deletions cut 0 bases from V and 5 bases from J, with 13 bases between. Per germline, CDR1 SQVTM and CDR2 ANQGSEA. The CDR3 DNA follows: TGCAGCGTTGAAGAAATGGCAACGGAGACCGGGGAGCTGTTTTTT. Translating it yields CSVEEMATETGELFF.

V usage is TRBV6-1 and J usage is TRBJ2-2; 10 bases fit TRBD1. V shed 10 bases and J 6 bases; nucleotides not matched to a gene: 11. The CDR3 runs to 15 residues. Germline V gene data show CDR1 as MNHNS and CDR2 as SASEGT. This chain's CDR3 is CATKRSGQGPGELFF. The CDR3 bases are TGTGCCACTAAGAGGTCGGGACAGGGGCCCGGGGAGCTGTTTTTT.

The chain links TRBV4-1 to TRBJ2-4; the D gene is possibly TRBD1 (6 bases). Deletions cut 1 base from V and 2 bases from J, with 12 bases between. The CDR3 has 16 amino acids. CDR1 and CDR2 from the germline V gene are MGHRA and YSYEKL. CDR3 sequence: CASSQGTGWPKNIQYF. CDR3 DNA: TGCGCCAGCAGCCAAGGAACAGGGTGGCCCAAAAACATTCAGTACTTC.

This clonotype was observed a single time. One junction end does not reproduce the germline sequence, and a read error may be involved. The chain employs TRBV2 and TRBJ2-7; 8 bases agree with TRBD2. This CDR3 contains 15 residues. Germline V gene lookup returns CDR1 SNHLY and CDR2 FYNNEI. CDR3 loop: CASSGNSGEVYEQHF. CDR3 in DNA: TGTGCCAGCAGTGGGAATAGCGGGGAAGTCTACGAGCAGCACTTC.

The chain uses TRBV28 and TRBJ2-1, with 15 bases that match TRBD2. CDR3 length equals 18 residues. Germline values: CDR1 MDHEN, CDR2 SYDVKM. The V gene end was trimmed by 5 bases and the J gene end by 0 bases; junction bases not matched to a gene: 5. CDR3: CASSIGLAGGSSYNEQFF. The CDR3 DNA reads TGTGCCAGCAGTATAGGACTAGCGGGAGGGAGCTCCTACAATGAGCAGTTCTTC.

This clonotype was recorded many times. The chain employs TRBV12-3 or TRBV12-4 and TRBJ2-3; D remains ambiguous. The CDR3 runs to 10 residues. V was clipped by 5 bases and J by 4 bases, with 1 base between them. CDR3 sequence (DNA): TGTGCCAGCAGTGCAGATACGCAGTATTTT. It encodes CASSADTQYF.

This clonotype occurred many times. The chain links TRBV5-1 to TRBJ2-1, with 7 bases aligning to TRBD1. Germline V gene data show CDR1 as SGHRS and CDR2 as YFSETQ. The CDR3 covers 14 residues. V shed 1 base, J shed 5 bases, and the junction held 3 bases outside the gene matches. DNA of the CDR3: TGCGCCAGCAGCTTGTGGGACAGCAACAATGAGCAGTTCTTC. It yields the protein CASSLWDSNNEQFF.

The rearrangement joins TRBV20-1 to TRBJ2-4; D is uncertain. Germline CDR1 reads DFQATT; CDR2 reads SNEGSKA (reference sequence). The CDR3 has 14 amino acids. V lost 5 bases to trimming and J lost 4 bases, with 15 bases between them. DNA of the CDR3: TGCAGTGCTCCCCTCCCGTCCTTGAAAAACATTCAGTACTTC. Amino acids: CSAPLPSLKNIQYF.

This clonotype occurred many times. The chain combines TRBV5-1 with TRBJ2-2; a possible D gene is TRBD1 (5 bases). Trimming removed 1 base at V and 4 bases at J, with 14 bases between. The CDR3 runs 16 residues. Germline CDR1 SGHRS, CDR2 YFSETQ. Written as DNA, the CDR3 is TGCGCCAGCAGCTTGATTATCCGACAGCCCACCGGGGAGCTGTTTTTT. The encoded protein is CASSLIIRQPTGELFF.

This clonotype was observed at least ten times. This sequence joins TRBV29-1 and TRBJ2-1, with D perhaps being TRBD1 or TRBD2 (5 bases each). There are 13 residues in the CDR3. V gave up 1 base and J gave up 10 bases, with 14 bases separating them. Germline V gene sequence: CDR1 SQVTM, CDR2 ANQGSEA. In DNA form, the CDR3 reads TGCAGCGTTGAAGGACCCTTAGGGACCGAGCAGTTCTTC. This encodes CSVEGPLGTEQFF.

This clonotype has a count of ten or more. The chain uses TRBV12-3 or TRBV12-4 and TRBJ1-5, with 8 bases identical to TRBD1. This CDR3 has 14 residues. The J segment lost 4 bases and the V segment lost 5 bases, leaving 4 bases of the junction unmatched. The CDR3: CASSARQGNQPQHF. The CDR3 DNA is TGTGCCAGCAGTGCTCGACAGGGGAATCAGCCCCAGCATTTT.

The chain combines TRBV7-8 with TRBJ2-2; TRBD1 is a possible D gene (6 bases). Looked up from germline, CDR1 is SGHVS and CDR2 is FQNEAQ. Between the trimmed V and J ends, which lost 3 bases and 5 bases, there was a span of 10 bases. This CDR3 has 14 residues. In DNA, the CDR3 is TGTGCCAGCAGCTTGAACACAGGGACCGGGGAGCTGTTTTTT. It codes for CASSLNTGTGELFF.

This clonotype occurred a few times. The chain is built from TRBV5-1 and TRBJ2-1, with TRBD2 matching 8 bases. The germline V gene has CDR1 SGHRS and CDR2 YFSETQ. V was pared by 5 bases and J by 5 bases, with 9 bases of the junction left unmatched. The CDR3 is 15 amino acids. CDR3 amino acids: CASRIGLAENNEQFF. CDR3 coding DNA: TGCGCCAGCAGAATCGGACTAGCAGAAAACAATGAGCAGTTCTTC. Variable domain in full (rest from reference TRBV5-1 and TRBJ2-1): KAGVTQTPRYLIKTRGQQVTLSCSPISGHRSVSWYQQTPGQGLQFLFEYFSETQRNKGNFPGRFSGRQFSNSRSEMNVSTLELGDSALYLCASRIGLAENNEQFFGPGTRLTVL.

This clonotype was seen many times. V and J are TRBV10-3 and TRBJ2-7; 7 bases map to TRBD2. V gave up 3 bases and J gave up 1 base; unmatched junction bases: 3. Germline values: CDR1 ENHRY, CDR2 SYGVKD. The length of the CDR3 is 14 residues. DNA of the CDR3: TGTGCCATCAGTGATAAGGGAGGGTCCTACGAGCAGTACGTC. Encoded protein: CAISDKGGSYEQYV.

This clonotype was seen more than once but under ten times. The rearrangement joins TRBV30 to TRBJ2-4; TRBD1 might be the D (6 bases). Trimming took off 8 bases at V and 3 bases at J, with 17 bases between the two ends. The CDR3 has 14 residues. Germline CDR1 and CDR2: GTSNPN and SVGIG (reference sequence). In DNA form, the CDR3 reads TGTGCCGGAAGGTACAGGGAAGGCAAAAACATTCAGTACTTC. Amino acid sequence: CAGRYREGKNIQYF.

This clonotype came up many times. The chain combines TRBV12-3 or TRBV12-4 with TRBJ1-2, with D unclear. CDR3 length: 13 amino acids. V lost 2 bases and J lost 7, with 11 bases in between. The CDR3 here is CASSLHGPGGYTF. The CDR3 region has the DNA TGTGCCAGCAGTTTACACGGGCCCGGTGGCTACACCTTC.

This clonotype came up many times. The genes are TRBV12-3 or TRBV12-4 and TRBJ2-2, with 11 nucleotides matching TRBD2. CDR3 length: 15 residues. With V trimmed by 6 bases and J by 5 bases, 5 bases remained unmatched. DNA for the CDR3: TGTGCCAGCAGCCGACTAGCGGGAAGAACCGGGGAGCTGTTTTTT. Residues: CASSRLAGRTGELFF.

This clonotype came up many times. The chain is built from TRBV6-5 and TRBJ2-5; D is uncertain. V lost 1 base and J lost 4, with 7 bases in between. Germline V gene data show CDR1 as MNHEY and CDR2 as SVGAGI. CDR3 length: 13 amino acids. This CDR3 reads CASSYFVGETQYF. For the CDR3, the DNA is TGTGCCAGCAGTTACTTCGTGGGAGAGACCCAGTACTTC.